Listed below are T cell receptor beta chains from one sample, sequenced in a study of OX40 agonist ivuxolimab in advanced cancers. This table comes from immunoSEQ multiplex PCR, and its TCRdb copy is limited to in-frame clones, with some not included. Of roughly 15,000 clones in the sample, more than 75% were seen once. Here the sequenced sample was CD4+ or CD8+ T cells sorted from blood, taken in a trial of the OX40 agonist ivuxolimab. These receptors were taken from an adult with an advanced solid tumor such as melanoma, head and neck, liver or kidney cancer. Both conserved end residues are part of each CDR3. Fields, in order: CDR3 protein, CDR3 DNA, CDR3 length, V gene, clone size, D gene, J gene. The D gene is left open where the match is weak. Clone size appears in some rows only: once, few, many, or a class for an expanded clone.

CASSLPGTSGIETQYF | TGTGCCAGCAGCCTGCCCGGGACTAGCGGGATAGAGACCCAGTACTTC | 16 | TRBV2 | . | TRBD2 | TRBJ2-5
CASSPTGRNTIYF | TGTGCCAGCAGTCCGACAGGAAGAAACACCATATATTTT | 13 | TRBV28 | once | . | TRBJ1-3
CASSSRARPETQYF | TGTGCCAGCAGCTCTAGGGCCCGCCCGGAGACCCAGTACTTC | 14 | TRBV27 | . | . | TRBJ2-5
CASSQVGQGGSEQYF | TGCGCCAGCAGCCAGGTTGGACAGGGTGGCTCCGAGCAGTACTTC | 15 | TRBV4-3 | . | TRBD1 | TRBJ2-7
CTSSQVRDTQYF | TGCACCAGCAGCCAAGTCCGGGATACGCAGTATTTT | 12 | TRBV1 | few | . | TRBJ2-3
CASSLVGGRFSGEQYF | TGTGCCAGCAGCTTAGTGGGGGGACGCTTCTCGGGCGAGCAGTACTTC | 16 | TRBV7-8 | . | . | TRBJ2-7
CASSSSRTTNTEAFF | TGTGCCAGCAGTTCCTCGCGGACTACGAACACTGAAGCTTTCTTT | 15 | TRBV6-6 | . | . | TRBJ1-1
CASSIGLATGSYEQYF | TGTGCCAGTAGTATAGGACTCGCGACGGGGTCCTACGAGCAGTACTTC | 16 | TRBV19 | . | . | TRBJ2-7
CASGPGYGQETQYF | TGTGCTAGTGGCCCAGGTTACGGCCAAGAGACCCAGTACTTC | 14 | TRBV12-5 | . | . | TRBJ2-5
CASSLATGGETQYF | TGTGCCAGCAGCTTAGCGACAGGGGGGGAGACCCAGTACTTC | 14 | TRBV7-9 | . | TRBD1 | TRBJ2-5
CASSLGTGNGYEQYF | TGTGCCAGCAGCTTAGGCACAGGGAACGGCTACGAGCAGTACTTC | 15 | TRBV7-2 | . | . | TRBJ2-7
CSAAPGLAGESGTQYF | TGCAGCGCCGCACCGGGACTAGCGGGAGAGAGTGGTACGCAGTATTTT | 16 | TRBV29-1 | . | TRBD2 | TRBJ2-3
CASGPRQGLGYNEQFF | TGTGCTAGTGGCCCACGACAGGGATTGGGGTACAATGAGCAGTTCTTC | 16 | TRBV12-5 | . | TRBD1 | TRBJ2-1
CASSLNRQKQETQYF | TGCGCCAGCAGCTTGAACAGACAGAAGCAAGAGACCCAGTACTTC | 15 | TRBV5-1 | . | . | TRBJ2-5
CATSTAGGKDTQYF | TGTGCCACCAGCACAGCGGGGGGCAAGGATACGCAGTATTTT | 14 | TRBV15 | . | TRBD2 | TRBJ2-3
CASSFGSGRAAEAFF | TGTGCCAGCAGCTTTGGGTCGGGGCGCGCCGCTGAAGCTTTCTTT | 15 | TRBV5-5 | once | . | TRBJ1-1
CSVAGTSVGELFF | TGCAGCGTTGCCGGGACTAGCGTCGGGGAGCTGTTTTTT | 13 | TRBV29-1 | . | TRBD2 | TRBJ2-2
CASSLDRGLAETYEQYF | TGTGCCAGCAGCTTAGACCGGGGACTAGCGGAGACCTACGAGCAGTACTTC | 17 | TRBV7-9 | few | TRBD2 | TRBJ2-7
CASSGGRNSGNTIYF | TGTGCCAGCAGTGGGGGCAGGAACTCTGGAAACACCATATATTTT | 15 | TRBV6-1 | . | . | TRBJ1-3
CASSLTSGSGETQYF | TGTGCCAGCAGCTTGACTAGCGGGAGCGGCGAGACCCAGTACTTC | 15 | TRBV7-9 | . | TRBD2 | TRBJ2-5
CASSPRTGANEQYF | TGTGCCAGCAGCCCCAGGACAGGGGCCAACGAGCAGTACTTC | 14 | TRBV5-5 | few | TRBD1 | TRBJ2-7
CASEGRNYEQYF | TGTGCCAGTGAAGGCAGGAACTACGAGCAGTACTTC | 12 | TRBV19 | . | . | TRBJ2-7
CASSFRDSTYEQYF | TGTGCCAGCAGTTTCCGGGACAGTACCTACGAGCAGTACTTC | 14 | TRBV27 | . | TRBD1 | TRBJ2-7
CASSPQGWGGELFF | TGTGCCAGCAGTCCACAGGGATGGGGCGGGGAGCTGTTTTTT | 14 | TRBV27 | . | . | TRBJ2-2
CASSLILGHNTEAFF | TGCGCCAGCAGCTTGATTCTGGGGCACAACACTGAAGCTTTCTTT | 15 | TRBV5-1 | . | . | TRBJ1-1
CASSSQIVQGGYEQYF | TGTGCCAGCAGCTCGCAGATTGTCCAGGGGGGCTACGAGCAGTACTTC | 16 | TRBV5-6 | few | . | TRBJ2-7
CASSESVGGIDTQYF | TGCGCCAGCAGTGAGTCAGTAGGGGGCATAGATACGCAGTATTTT | 15 | TRBV10-1 | . | TRBD1 | TRBJ2-3
CSFGGGTEAFF | TGCAGCTTCGGGGGGGGGACTGAAGCTTTCTTT | 11 | TRBV29-1 | . | . | TRBJ1-1
CASSLTSGSPSYEQYF | TGTGCCAGCAGCTTGACGAGCGGGAGTCCCTCCTACGAGCAGTACTTC | 16 | TRBV5-5 | few | TRBD2 | TRBJ2-7
CASSPRQGDEQFF | TGTGCCAGCTCACCTAGGCAAGGCGATGAGCAGTTCTTC | 13 | TRBV18 | . | . | TRBJ2-1
CASSYSVGTEAFF | TGTGCCAGCAGTTACTCGGTGGGCACTGAAGCTTTCTTT | 13 | TRBV6-6 | . | . | TRBJ1-1
CASSPGAGGANVLTF | TGCGCCAGCAGTCCTGGGGCGGGAGGGGCCAACGTCCTGACTTTC | 15 | TRBV23-1 | . | . | TRBJ2-6
CASALQGDSYEQYF | TGTGCCAGCGCATTACAGGGGGACTCCTACGAGCAGTACTTC | 14 | TRBV6-6 | . | TRBD1 | TRBJ2-7
CASRPPGLTDTQYF | TGTGCCAGCAGGCCCCCGGGCTTAACAGATACGCAGTATTTT | 14 | TRBV28 | once | . | TRBJ2-3
CASSSLAESYEQYF | TGCGCCAGCAGCTCTCTAGCGGAGTCCTACGAGCAGTACTTC | 14 | TRBV5-1 | . | TRBD2 | TRBJ2-7
CASRRFGGAEEQYF | TGCGCCAGCAGAAGATTTGGGGGGGCCGAAGAGCAGTACTTC | 14 | TRBV4-1 | . | . | TRBJ2-7
CASSPGGGQKDTQYF | TGTGCCAGTAGCCCCGGAGGGGGCCAAAAAGATACGCAGTATTTT | 15 | TRBV19 | . | . | TRBJ2-3
CASSLSGGRLRSYEQYF | TGTGCCAGCAGCTTATCAGGCGGGAGACTTCGATCCTACGAGCAGTACTTC | 17 | TRBV7-2 | . | TRBD2 | TRBJ2-7
CASSTQGSGTEAFF | TGTGCCAGCAGCACACAGGGAAGTGGGACTGAAGCTTTCTTT | 14 | TRBV11-2 | . | . | TRBJ1-1
CASSLGSAPMGGNTIYF | TGCGCCAGCAGCTTGGGATCGGCCCCGATGGGCGGAAACACCATATATTTT | 17 | TRBV5-1 | . | . | TRBJ1-3
CASSRGLTGAATEAFF | TGTGCCAGTAGTAGGGGACTGACAGGGGCGGCCACTGAAGCTTTCTTT | 16 | TRBV19 | . | TRBD1 | TRBJ1-1
CASTPRAPSGKEGETQYF | TGTGCCAGCACCCCGAGGGCGCCTAGCGGAAAAGAAGGGGAGACCCAGTACTTC | 18 | TRBV7-9 | . | TRBD2 | TRBJ2-5
CASSQTSRTEAFF | TGTGCCAGCAGTCAGACTAGTCGGACTGAAGCTTTCTTT | 13 | TRBV9 | few | . | TRBJ1-1
CASSLYSWTLHDTQYF | TGTGCCAGCAGTTTATATAGTTGGACCCTGCACGATACGCAGTATTTT | 16 | TRBV27 | . | . | TRBJ2-3
CASSVDSGRGETQYF | TGTGCCAGCAGCGTAGACAGCGGTCGAGGGGAGACCCAGTACTTC | 15 | TRBV9 | . | . | TRBJ2-5
CASSIVFPGTQSPLHF | TGTGCCAGCAGCATCGTCTTTCCCGGGACACAGTCACCCCTCCACTTT | 16 | TRBV11-2 | . | . | TRBJ1-6
CASTTKGGTGELFF | TGTGCCAGCACCACCAAAGGGGGCACCGGGGAGCTGTTTTTT | 14 | TRBV2 | . | . | TRBJ2-2
CASSASSGPDTGELFF | TGTGCCAGCAGCGCATCTAGCGGTCCGGACACCGGGGAGCTGTTTTTT | 16 | TRBV7-8 | once | TRBD2 | TRBJ2-2
CASSLRGRVNEQYF | TGTGCCAGCAGCCTCAGGGGGCGCGTGAACGAGCAGTACTTC | 14 | TRBV5-4 | few | TRBD1 | TRBJ2-7
CASSYANTEAFF | TGTGCCAGCAGTTACGCGAACACTGAAGCTTTCTTT | 12 | TRBV6-5 | . | . | TRBJ1-1
CAWNLGLAGGNEQFF | TGTGCCTGGAATCTAGGGCTAGCGGGAGGAAATGAGCAGTTCTTC | 15 | TRBV30 | . | TRBD2 | TRBJ2-1
CASSFSSGANVLTF | TGTGCCAGCAGCTTCAGTTCTGGGGCCAACGTCCTGACTTTC | 14 | TRBV5-8 | few | . | TRBJ2-6
CAWSRGRSTYEQYF | TGTGCCTGGAGTAGGGGCAGGAGTACCTACGAGCAGTACTTC | 14 | TRBV30 | . | . | TRBJ2-7
CASSEWEGFSYNEQFF | TGTGCCAGCAGTGAATGGGAGGGGTTCTCCTACAATGAGCAGTTCTTC | 16 | TRBV25-1 | once | TRBD2 | TRBJ2-1
CASSTGNTDTQYF | TGTGCCAGCTCTACAGGGAACACAGATACGCAGTATTTT | 13 | TRBV6-1 | . | . | TRBJ2-3